This T cell receptor (beta chain) was captured in a study of cytomegalovirus exposure and HLA in healthy donors. Whole-study findings and limits: CMV serostatus was the only immune exposure information that was available. The study flagged 150 to 200 TCR beta chains as cytomegalovirus-associated. A link between a missense DCLRE1C variant and TCR beta V- and J-gene trimming emerged from a later analysis.

Trimming cost V 8 bases and J 2 bases, with 6 bases left between them. The CDR3 runs to 11 residues. Germline V gives CDR1 MDHEN, CDR2 SYDVKM. With respect to this clone: Its cognate antigen is unknown.

60 Vbeta and 13 Jbeta primers were used in PCR. Per the authors' pipeline: Approximately 11 million of the approximately 80 million unique TCR beta chains counted in a later analysis were shared. This table comes from immunoSEQ multiplex PCR, and its TCRdb copy is limited to in-frame clones, with some not included. The V and J calls and clone size are taken from that table; D and trimming were inferred from the DNA. The repertoire holds about 110,000 clones, with around three quarters as singletons. This chain links TRBV28 with TRBJ2-5; TRBD2 might be the D (5 bases). Sequencing used PBMCs. This receptor was taken from a woman in her forties or fifties in good health and CMV-seropositive. The CDR3 spells CASGLQETQYF. CDR3 coding DNA: TGTGCCAGCGGACTTCAAGAGACCCAGTACTTC.